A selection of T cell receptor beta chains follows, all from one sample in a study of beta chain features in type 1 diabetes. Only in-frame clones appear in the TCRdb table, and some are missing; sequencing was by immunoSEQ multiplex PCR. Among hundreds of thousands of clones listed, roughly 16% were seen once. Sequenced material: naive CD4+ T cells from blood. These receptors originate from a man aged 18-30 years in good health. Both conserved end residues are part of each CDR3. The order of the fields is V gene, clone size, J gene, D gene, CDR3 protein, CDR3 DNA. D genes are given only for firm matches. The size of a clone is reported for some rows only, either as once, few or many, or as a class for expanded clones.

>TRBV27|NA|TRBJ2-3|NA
CASSLRGGWFYTDTQYF
TGTGCCAGCAGTTTACGAGGAGGGTGGTTCTACACAGATACGCAGTATTTT
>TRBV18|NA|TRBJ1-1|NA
CASSPYRTVNTEAFF
TGTGCCAGCTCACCATATAGGACGGTGAACACTGAAGCTTTCTTT
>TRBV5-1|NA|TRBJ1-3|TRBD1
CASSVGQGAAVGTIYF
TGCGCCAGCAGTGTCGGACAGGGGGCTGCGGTAGGCACCATATATTTT
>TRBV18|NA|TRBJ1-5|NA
CASSLAGEQPQHF
TGTGCCAGCTCACTAGCTGGGGAACAGCCCCAGCATTTT
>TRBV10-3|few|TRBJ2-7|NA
CAISEDIPSSYEQYF
TGTGCCATCAGCGAGGACATACCGAGCTCCTACGAGCAGTACTTC
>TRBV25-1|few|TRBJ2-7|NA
CASSEYSGTITGEQYF
TGTGCCAGCAGTGAATACTCCGGGACAATTACGGGGGAGCAGTACTTC
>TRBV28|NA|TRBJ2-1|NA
CASSLSNRPRFF
TGTGCCAGCAGTTTATCAAACAGACCTAGGTTCTTC
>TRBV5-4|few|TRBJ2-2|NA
CASSLDGTSSAGELFF
TGTGCCAGCAGCTTGGACGGGACTTCCTCGGCCGGGGAGCTGTTTTTT
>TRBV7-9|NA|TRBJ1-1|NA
CASSLLGGNTEAFF
TGTGCCAGCAGTTTACTGGGGGGGAACACTGAAGCTTTCTTT
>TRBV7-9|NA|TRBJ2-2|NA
CASSLQGGGELFF
TGTGCCAGCAGTCTACAGGGCGGCGGGGAGCTGTTTTTT
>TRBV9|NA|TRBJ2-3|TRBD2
CASSTSGGVDTQYF
TGTGCCAGCAGCACTAGCGGGGGGGTGGATACGCAGTATTTT
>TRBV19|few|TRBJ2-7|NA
CASSTGYEQYF
TGTGCCAGTAGTACGGGCTACGAGCAGTACTTC
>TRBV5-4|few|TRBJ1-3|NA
CASSLRPSGNTIYF
TGTGCCAGCAGCTTGAGACCCTCTGGAAACACCATATATTTT
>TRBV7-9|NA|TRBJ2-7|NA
CASSLGGRVYEQYF
TGTGCCAGCAGCTTAGGTGGCAGGGTGTACGAGCAGTACTTC
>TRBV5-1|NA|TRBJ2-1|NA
CASSLEVRYNEQFF
TGCGCCAGCAGCTTGGAAGTTAGGTACAATGAGCAGTTCTTC
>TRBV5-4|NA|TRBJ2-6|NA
CASSLGQSGANVLTF
TGTGCCAGCAGCTTGGGTCAGTCCGGGGCCAACGTCCTGACTTTC
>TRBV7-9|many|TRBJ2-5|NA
CASNRETQYF
TGTGCCAGCAACCGGGAGACCCAGTACTTC
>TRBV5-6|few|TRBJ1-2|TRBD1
CASSVDRAWGYTF
TGTGCCAGCAGCGTTGACAGGGCATGGGGCTACACCTTC
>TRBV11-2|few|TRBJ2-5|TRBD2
CASSPEIAGLARETQYF
TGTGCCAGCAGCCCAGAAATAGCAGGACTAGCGCGTGAGACCCAGTACTTC
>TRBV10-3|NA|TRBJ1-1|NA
CAISPRDPNTEAFF
TGTGCCATCAGCCCCAGAGATCCGAACACTGAAGCTTTCTTT
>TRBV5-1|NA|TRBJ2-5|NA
CASSRTDQETQYF
TGCGCCAGCAGCCGGACGGACCAAGAGACCCAGTACTTC
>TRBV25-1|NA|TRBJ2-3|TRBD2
CASKLAGARDTQYF
TGTGCCAGTAAACTAGCGGGGGCCAGAGATACGCAGTATTTT
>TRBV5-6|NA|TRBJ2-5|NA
CASSARRVAGETQYF
TGTGCCAGCAGCGCGAGGAGGGTGGCGGGAGAGACCCAGTACTTC
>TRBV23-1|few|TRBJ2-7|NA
CASSHRQIPRSSYEQYF
TGCGCCAGCAGTCATCGGCAAATTCCAAGGAGCTCCTACGAGCAGTACTTC
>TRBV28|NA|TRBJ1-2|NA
CASSKGDRGYTF
TGTGCCAGCAGTAAAGGGGATCGCGGCTACACCTTC
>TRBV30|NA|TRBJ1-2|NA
CAWSGRGGGDYGYTF
TGTGCCTGGAGTGGTAGGGGCGGGGGAGACTATGGCTACACCTTC
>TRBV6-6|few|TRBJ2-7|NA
CASSYKATAYEQYF
TGTGCCAGCAGTTACAAGGCCACCGCCTACGAGCAGTACTTC
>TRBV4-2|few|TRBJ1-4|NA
CASSQEGQANEKLFF
TGTGCCAGCAGCCAAGAAGGGCAAGCTAATGAAAAACTGTTTTTT
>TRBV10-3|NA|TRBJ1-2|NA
CAISEWSGGYTF
TGTGCCATCAGTGAGTGGAGCGGCGGCTACACCTTC
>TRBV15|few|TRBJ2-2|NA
CATSRDRAGQHTGELFF
TGTGCCACCAGCAGAGATAGGGCGGGACAGCACACCGGGGAGCTGTTTTTT
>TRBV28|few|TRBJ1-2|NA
CASSSQYGYTF
TGTGCCAGCAGCAGCCAGTATGGCTACACCTTC
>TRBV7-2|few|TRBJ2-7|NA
CASQGGSYEQYF
TGTGCCAGCCAAGGAGGGTCGTACGAGCAGTACTTC
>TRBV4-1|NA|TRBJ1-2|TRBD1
CASSQPRQGGASGYTF
TGCGCCAGCAGCCAACCTAGACAGGGAGGCGCGTCAGGCTACACCTTC
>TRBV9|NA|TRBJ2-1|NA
CASSVAVSSYNEQFF
TGTGCCAGCAGCGTCGCCGTTAGCTCCTACAATGAGCAGTTCTTC
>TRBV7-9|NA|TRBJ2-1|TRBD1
CAANDRGDEQFF
TGTGCCGCTAACGACAGGGGCGATGAGCAGTTCTTC
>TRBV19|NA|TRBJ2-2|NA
CASTSRGGGATGELFF
TGTGCCAGTACCTCCCGGGGAGGGGGTGCCACCGGGGAGCTGTTTTTT
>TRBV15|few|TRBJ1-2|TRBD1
CATRATGASGYTF
TGTGCCACCAGAGCGACAGGGGCGAGCGGCTACACCTTC
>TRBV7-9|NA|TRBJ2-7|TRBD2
CASSLTSGTYEQYF
TGTGCCAGCAGCTTAACTAGCGGGACCTACGAGCAGTACTTC
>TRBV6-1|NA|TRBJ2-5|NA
CASSEVGAGAWTQYF
TGTGCCAGCAGTGAAGTTGGGGCAGGGGCCTGGACCCAGTACTTC